The rows below give T cell receptor beta chains drawn from one sample of a study of blood T cell repertoires in COVID-19. Assay used: immunoSEQ multiplex PCR; TCRdb lists only in-frame clones, some missing. This table holds 250,000 or so clones, more than 75% found once. Sequenced sample: peripheral blood. The receptors come from a woman in her forties who had recovered from COVID-19. Both conserved end residues are part of each CDR3. Fields, in order: V gene, J gene, D gene, clone size, CDR3 DNA, CDR3 protein. A D gene is named only where the DNA matches it firmly. Part of the rows lack a size; the others show once, few, many or a class for expanded clones.

>TRBV7-2|TRBJ1-2|TRBD1|.
TGTGCCAGCAGCTTACCCGACAGGGGAACTGGCTACACCTTC
CASSLPDRGTGYTF
>TRBV6-5|TRBJ1-3|.|.
TGTGCCAGCAGTTACTCCCACTCATTCGATCCCATATATTTT
CASSYSHSFDPIYF
>TRBV10-3|TRBJ1-5|.|.
TGTGCCATCAGGGACGGGGGGTCTAGCAATCAGCCCCAGCATTTT
CAIRDGGSSNQPQHF
>TRBV6-6|TRBJ2-7|.|.
TGTGCCACCGTACCCCCGGGAGAGTACGAGCAGTACTTC
CATVPPGEYEQYF
>TRBV7-9|TRBJ2-1|.|once
TGTGCCAGCAGCTTAGGGGGCGGCTCGCGTTGGGATGAGCAGTTCTTC
CASSLGGGSRWDEQFF
>TRBV5-1|TRBJ2-1|TRBD2|.
TGCGCCAGCAGCCGACGGGGGGGCCAACCCCCGGGGAATGAGCAGTTCTTC
CASSRRGGQPPGNEQFF
>TRBV30|TRBJ1-2|TRBD1|.
TGTGCCTGGAGGCCAGGGGGCGCCTATGGCTACACCTTC
CAWRPGGAYGYTF
>TRBV2|TRBJ1-2|TRBD1|.
TGTGCCAGCCAACTAAAACCGACAGGGCTGAATGGCTACACCTTC
CASQLKPTGLNGYTF
>TRBV5-1|TRBJ1-4|TRBD1|.
TGCGCCAGCAGCTTGGAGGGACAGGGGGAGAAACTGTTTTTT
CASSLEGQGEKLFF
>TRBV6-5|TRBJ2-7|TRBD1|once
TGTGCCAGCAGCCTTGCCGGGACAGGGGACTACGAGCAGTACTTC
CASSLAGTGDYEQYF
>TRBV15|TRBJ1-1|.|.
TGTGCCACCAGCAGAGATGCAGGGCGGACTGAAGCTTTCTTT
CATSRDAGRTEAFF
>TRBV21-1|TRBJ2-7|.|.
TGTGCCAGCAGGAACCCGGGACTAGCGGGAGGACGCGAGCAGTACTTC
CASRNPGLAGGREQYF
>TRBV11-3|TRBJ1-2|.|.
TGTGCCAGCAGCTTAGGTTGGCCAGGGGTGGAGGGCTACACCTTC
CASSLGWPGVEGYTF
>TRBV6-5|TRBJ2-3|.|.
TGTGCCAGCAGGCGGGAACGGAGCACAGATACGCAGTATTTT
CASRRERSTDTQYF
>TRBV7-9|TRBJ1-6|TRBD1|.
TGTGCCAGCAGCAGGGGACAGGGGAGCTCCTATAATTCACCCCTCCACTTT
CASSRGQGSSYNSPLHF
>TRBV9|TRBJ1-2|.|.
TGTGCCAGCGGAGGGGAGGGTGGCTACACCTTC
CASGGEGGYTF
>TRBV6-5|TRBJ2-3|TRBD2|.
TGTGCCAGCAGTACTAGCGGGAGGGGGACGCAGTATTTT
CASSTSGRGTQYF
>TRBV4-3|TRBJ2-2|.|.
TGCGCCAGCAGCCAGGGCCCAGGCACCGGGGAGCTGTTTTTT
CASSQGPGTGELFF
>TRBV11-3|TRBJ2-1|.|.
TGTGCCAGCAGCTCCCAAGCGGGTTACAATGAGCAGTTCTTC
CASSSQAGYNEQFF
>TRBV5-4|TRBJ2-5|TRBD1|.
TGTGCCAGCAGCCCTGGGACAGGGGGCGCGAGGGAGACCCAGTACTTC
CASSPGTGGARETQYF